This is a list of T cell receptor beta chains from one sample in a study of T cells after yellow fever vaccination. TCRdb ran MiXCR on the 5' RACE reads and lists one entry per CDR3 protein. The sample consists of under 300,000 distinct CDR3 sequences, less than 8.5% of them appearing once. This specimen was CD4+ T cells sorted from PBMCs, taken 15 days after the yellow fever booster vaccination. All receptors derive from a man aged 25-40 years who received the YFV17D yellow fever vaccine. Each CDR3 is given with its conserved first and last residue. D genes are given only for firm matches. Size values are once, few and many counts, or a class for expanded clones, and some rows have none.

v_gene	j_gene	abundance	d_gene	CDR3nt	CDR3aa
TRBV23-1	TRBJ2-2	NA	NA	TGCGCCAGCAGTCCAGAGGGGCAGGGCCCCGGGGAGCTGTTTTTT	CASSPEGQGPGELFF
TRBV12-3/TRBV12-4	TRBJ1-5	few	NA	TGTGCCAGCAGGGCGGGGCAGGGTCAGCCCCAGCATTTT	CASRAGQGQPQHF
TRBV5-6	TRBJ2-2	few	NA	TGTGCCAGCAGCTTCGATTCTCTATTCTCCGGGGAGCTGTTTTTT	CASSFDSLFSGELFF
TRBV20-1	TRBJ1-2	NA	NA	TGCAGTGCTAGATATGCAGATGGCTACACCTTC	CSARYADGYTF
TRBV6-1	TRBJ2-3	NA	NA	TGTGCCAGCAGGACAGCTATCGGGGGAGCAGATACGCAGTATTTT	CASRTAIGGADTQYF
TRBV15	TRBJ1-2	few	NA	TGTGCCACCAGCCCTGGGCCTACGACCAGGGATTATGTTGGGGGCTACACCTTC	CATSPGPTTRDYVGGYTF
TRBV29-1	TRBJ2-1	NA	TRBD2	TGCAGCGTTGTCAGGACTAGCGGGACCCTTCAGCAGTTCTTC	CSVVRTSGTLQQFF
TRBV12-3/TRBV12-4	TRBJ1-6	NA	NA	TGTGCCAGCAGCCGCCCCCCCGGGTACAATTCACCCCTCCACTTT	CASSRPPGYNSPLHF
TRBV10-3	TRBJ2-7	NA	NA	TGTGCCATCAGTGAGTCGATGGAGGGGGCTGATTACGAGCAGTACTTC	CAISESMEGADYEQYF
TRBV27	TRBJ2-7	many	TRBD2	TGTGCCAGCAGTTTCGGCGGGACGGGGGGGTCCTACGAGCAGTACTTC	CASSFGGTGGSYEQYF
TRBV2	TRBJ1-1	few	NA	TGTGCCAGCAGTGAAGAGGGGTCCGCCAGCGCTTTCTTT	CASSEEGSASAFF
TRBV11-3	TRBJ2-3	few	NA	TGTGCCAGCAGCCCCGGAGGGACTGGCCGGGCAGATACGCAGTATTTT	CASSPGGTGRADTQYF
TRBV7-3	TRBJ2-1	NA	NA	TGTGCCAGCAGCTCAACGGGCCAGGAGCAGTTCTTC	CASSSTGQEQFF
TRBV12-3/TRBV12-4	TRBJ2-7	few	TRBD1	TGTGCCAGCAGTGCATCGGGGACAGGGGACTACGAGCAGTACTTC	CASSASGTGDYEQYF
TRBV2	TRBJ2-1	few	NA	TGTGCCAGCAAGGTCGAGCGGGCCAGCAATGAGCAGTTCTTC	CASKVERASNEQFF
TRBV21-1	TRBJ2-2	few	NA	TGTGCCAGCAGCGTTGGGACAGCGAACACCGGGGAGCTGTTTTTT	CASSVGTANTGELFF
TRBV20-1	TRBJ2-1	NA	TRBD2	TGCAGTGCTAGAGATGAGCGGGAGATAGTTGAGCAGTTCTTC	CSARDEREIVEQFF
TRBV5-1	TRBJ2-1	few	TRBD2	TGCGCCAGCAGCTTGGCCGGCGGGAGCAGATATGAGCAGTTCTTC	CASSLAGGSRYEQFF
TRBV25-1	TRBJ2-3	once	TRBD2	TGTGTCAGCAGTGAATTGGGAGCGGGAGTCCTAGATACGCAGTATTTT	CVSSELGAGVLDTQYF
TRBV18	TRBJ2-2	many	TRBD1	TGTGCCAGCTCACCAATGACAGGGGGGAACACCGGGGAGCTGTTTTTT	CASSPMTGGNTGELFF
TRBV6-1	TRBJ1-5	NA	NA	TGTGCCAGCAGTCAACCAGCAGGTTCCAATCAGCCCCAGCATTTT	CASSQPAGSNQPQHF
TRBV28	TRBJ2-1	many	NA	TGTGCCAGCAGTTTGGCCAGGATCGACAATGAGCAGTTCTTC	CASSLARIDNEQFF
TRBV5-5	TRBJ2-6	few	NA	TGTGCCAGCAGCCCGGACTCGCCCAACGTCCTGACTTTC	CASSPDSPNVLTF
TRBV7-9	TRBJ2-3	few	NA	TGTGCCAGCAGCTTAGGGGAGAGAAGCACAGATACGCAGTATTTT	CASSLGERSTDTQYF
TRBV29-1	TRBJ1-1	many	TRBD1	TGCAGCCACGAGGGACAGAGCCGTGAAGCTTTCTTT	CSHEGQSREAFF
TRBV20-1	TRBJ1-1	many	TRBD1	TGCAGTGCTAAAGCACCAGGGGGCACTGAAGCTTTCTTT	CSAKAPGGTEAFF
TRBV7-9	TRBJ2-1	NA	TRBD2	TGTGCCAGCAGCCCCGAGGGGAGGGGGCAGTTCTTC	CASSPEGRGQFF
TRBV7-2	TRBJ2-7	few	TRBD2	TGTGCCAGCAGCTGGCCCACTAGCGGGAGGAAGAACGAGCAGTACTTC	CASSWPTSGRKNEQYF
TRBV6-5	TRBJ2-7	NA	NA	TGTGCCAGCAGGGAGGATCCCTACGAGCAGTACTTC	CASREDPYEQYF
TRBV4-3	TRBJ2-3	NA	NA	TGCGCCAGCAGCCAAGGACTTAGCGGCCCTAGCACAGATACGCAGTATTTT	CASSQGLSGPSTDTQYF
TRBV20-1	TRBJ2-5	few	NA	TGCAGTGCTATGGGCGGACTACAAGAGACCCAGTACTTC	CSAMGGLQETQYF
TRBV18	TRBJ2-1	few	NA	TGTGCCAGCTCCCTTGGACCCGGGGCTGATGAGCAGTTCTTC	CASSLGPGADEQFF
TRBV19	TRBJ2-1	NA	NA	TGTGCCAGTAGTATAGATCAGGCGCGGAGAAGCTCCTACAATGAGCAGTTCTTC	CASSIDQARRSSYNEQFF
TRBV5-1	TRBJ2-5	NA	NA	TGCGCCAGCAGCTTGGTTGGCGAGCAAGAGACCCAGTACTTC	CASSLVGEQETQYF
TRBV5-1	TRBJ2-2	NA	TRBD1	TGCGCCAGCAGCTTGGGTTACAGGGGGCCCACCGGGGAGCTGTTTTTT	CASSLGYRGPTGELFF
TRBV18	TRBJ2-5	NA	NA	TGTGCCAGCTCGGCGGGACACCAAGAGACCCAGTACTTC	CASSAGHQETQYF
TRBV5-1	TRBJ2-1	many	NA	TGCGCCAGCAGCGGGACTGTCTCGGAGGATGAGCAGTTCTTC	CASSGTVSEDEQFF
TRBV7-9	TRBJ2-7	NA	TRBD1	TGTGCCAGCAGCTTATCGGGACAGGGGAGGGAGGAGCAGTACTTC	CASSLSGQGREEQYF
TRBV4-3	TRBJ1-1	many	NA	TGCGCCAGCAGCCACCCCGGGGTAGGAAGGACTGAAGCTTTCTTT	CASSHPGVGRTEAFF
TRBV28	TRBJ2-3	NA	TRBD2	TGTGCCAGCAGCTCCAGCGGCGGGAGGGCCCCAGATACGCAGTATTTT	CASSSSGGRAPDTQYF
TRBV5-1	TRBJ2-2	NA	TRBD2	TGCGCCAGCAGGGAGCCGGGACTAAGGGCCGGGGAGCTGTTTTTT	CASREPGLRAGELFF
TRBV20-1	TRBJ2-5	many	NA	TGCAGTGCTTTGGACCAAGGGATAGAGACCCAGTACTTC	CSALDQGIETQYF
TRBV7-2	TRBJ2-6	NA	NA	TGTGCCAGCAGCTTAGATAGCTCTGGGGTCAACGTCCTGACTTTC	CASSLDSSGVNVLTF
TRBV3-1	TRBJ2-5	NA	TRBD1	TGTGCCAGCAGCCTTCCCTTCGGGGGGACAGGGGGTTATCAAGAGACCCAGTACTTC	CASSLPFGGTGGYQETQYF
TRBV7-2	TRBJ1-5	many	NA	TGTGCCAGCAGCTTTTCGTACGCCGATCAGCCCCAGCATTTT	CASSFSYADQPQHF
TRBV5-1	TRBJ2-2	many	NA	TGCGCCAGCAGCTTGGCGAGTACCGGGGAGCTGTTTTTT	CASSLASTGELFF